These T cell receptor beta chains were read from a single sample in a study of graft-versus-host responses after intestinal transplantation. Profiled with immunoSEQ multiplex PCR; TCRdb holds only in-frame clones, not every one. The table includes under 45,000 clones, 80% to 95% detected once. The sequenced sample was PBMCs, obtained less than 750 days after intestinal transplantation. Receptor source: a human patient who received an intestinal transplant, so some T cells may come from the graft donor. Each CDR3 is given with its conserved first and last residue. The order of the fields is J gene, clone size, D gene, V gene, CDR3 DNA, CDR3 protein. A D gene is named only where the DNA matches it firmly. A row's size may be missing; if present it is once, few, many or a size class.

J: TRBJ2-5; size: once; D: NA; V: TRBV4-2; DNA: TGTGCCAGCAGCCAGGGGGCGCGGACCCAGTACTTC; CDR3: CASSQGARTQYF
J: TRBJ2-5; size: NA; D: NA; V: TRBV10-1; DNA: TGCGCCAGCAGTGAGGAGGGCGAAGAGACCCAGTACTTC; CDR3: CASSEEGEETQYF
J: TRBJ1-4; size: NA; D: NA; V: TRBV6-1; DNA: TGTGCCAGCACCCAGGGTGGCACTAATGAAAAACTGTTTTTT; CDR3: CASTQGGTNEKLFF
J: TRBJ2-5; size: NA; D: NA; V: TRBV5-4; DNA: TGTGCCAGCAGCTGGATGGAGACCCAGTACTTC; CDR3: CASSWMETQYF
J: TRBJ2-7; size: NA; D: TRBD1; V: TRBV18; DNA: TGTGCCAGCTCACCTTACCCATGGGACGGGACAGGGACCTACGAGCAGTACTTC; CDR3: CASSPYPWDGTGTYEQYF
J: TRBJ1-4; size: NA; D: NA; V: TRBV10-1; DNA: TGCGCCAGCAGCGATGGACGAGGGCGACGACTGTTTTTT; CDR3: CASSDGRGRRLFF
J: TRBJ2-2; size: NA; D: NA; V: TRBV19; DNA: TGTGCCAGTTCTAGTACCGGGGAGCTGTTTTTT; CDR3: CASSSTGELFF
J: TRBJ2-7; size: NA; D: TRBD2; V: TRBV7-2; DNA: TGTGCCAGCAGAAGAGCGGGGGCAACCTACGAGCAGTACTTC; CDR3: CASRRAGATYEQYF
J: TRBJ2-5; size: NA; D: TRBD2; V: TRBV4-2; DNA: TGTGCCAGCAGCCAAGGGTCCGGGACTAGCGGGCTGTACCAAGAGATCCAGTACTTC; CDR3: CASSQGSGTSGLYQEIQYF
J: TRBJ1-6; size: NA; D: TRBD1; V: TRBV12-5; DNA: TGTGCTAGTGGTCCTTGGGACAGGGAAAATTCACCCCTCCACTTT; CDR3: CASGPWDRENSPLHF
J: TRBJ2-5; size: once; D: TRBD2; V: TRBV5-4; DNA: TGTGCCAGCAGCTTGGTAGCGGGGGCCATGGGGGGGACCCAGTACTTC; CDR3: CASSLVAGAMGGTQYF
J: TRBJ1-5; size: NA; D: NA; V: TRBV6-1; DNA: TGTGCCAGCAGTGCCGGGTCCTCGCGGGGCAATCAGCCCCAGCATTTT; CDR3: CASSAGSSRGNQPQHF
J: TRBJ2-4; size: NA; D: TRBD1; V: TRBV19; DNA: TGTGCCAGTAGTATAGAGGACAGGGGGATGAGTAGGAACATTCAGTACTTC; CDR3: CASSIEDRGMSRNIQYF
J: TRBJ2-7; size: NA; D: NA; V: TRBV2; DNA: TGTGCCAGCAGTGACCTACAGGGGTACTTC; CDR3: CASSDLQGYF
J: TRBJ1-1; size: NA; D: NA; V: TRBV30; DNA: TGTGCCTGGAGCGGCATGAACACTGAAGCTTTCTTT; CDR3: CAWSGMNTEAFF
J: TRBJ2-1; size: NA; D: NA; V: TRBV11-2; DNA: TGTGCCAGCAGCTTAGAGAAATACGCCTACAATGAGCAGTTCTTC; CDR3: CASSLEKYAYNEQFF
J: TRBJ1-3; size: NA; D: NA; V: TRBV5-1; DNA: TGCGCCAGCAGCGCCGGCGACAGGAGCTCTGGAAACACCATATATTTT; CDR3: CASSAGDRSSGNTIYF
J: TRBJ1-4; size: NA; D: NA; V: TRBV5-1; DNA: TGCGCCAGCAGTTATCAGGGGACTAATGAAAAACTGTTTTTT; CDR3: CASSYQGTNEKLFF
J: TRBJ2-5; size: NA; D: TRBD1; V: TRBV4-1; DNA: TGCGCCAGCAGCCCCCAGACAGGGTTCGGGGAGACCCAGTACTTC; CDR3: CASSPQTGFGETQYF
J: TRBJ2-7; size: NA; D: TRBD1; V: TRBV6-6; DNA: TGTGCCAGCAGTACCCCAAGGACAGGGAGCAACGAGCAGTACTTC; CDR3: CASSTPRTGSNEQYF
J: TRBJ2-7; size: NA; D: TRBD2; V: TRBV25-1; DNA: TGTGCCAGCAGTGAATTTGGGGGGGCCTACGAGCAGTACTTC; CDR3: CASSEFGGAYEQYF
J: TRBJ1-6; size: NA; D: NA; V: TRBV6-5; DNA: TGTGCCAGCACCCTACGGGCTTTGGGTAATTCACCCCTCCACTTT; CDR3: CASTLRALGNSPLHF
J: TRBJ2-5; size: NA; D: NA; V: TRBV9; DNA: TGTGCCAGCAGTGGTATCGGGGGAGAGACCCAGTACTTC; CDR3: CASSGIGGETQYF
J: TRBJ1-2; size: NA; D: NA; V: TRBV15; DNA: TGTGCCACCAGCAGAGATGGTGGGGGGACATACTATGGCTACACCTTC; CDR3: CATSRDGGGTYYGYTF
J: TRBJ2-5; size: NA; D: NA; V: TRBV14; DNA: TGTGCCAGCAGCCCTAAGGCCAGGGCGCCCGGTCAAGAGACCCAGTACTTC; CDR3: CASSPKARAPGQETQYF
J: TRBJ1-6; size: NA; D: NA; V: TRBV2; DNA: TGTGCCAGCAGTGACTGGTTTTTAGGTGGACCCCTCCACTTT; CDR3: CASSDWFLGGPLHF
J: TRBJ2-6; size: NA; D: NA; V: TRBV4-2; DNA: TGTGCCAGCAGCCAAGCGGGCTCTGGGGCCAACGTCCTGACTTTC; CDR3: CASSQAGSGANVLTF
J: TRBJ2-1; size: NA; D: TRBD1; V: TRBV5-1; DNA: TGCGCCAGCACCCCACGGACAGGGGCCGGAGAGCAGTTCTTC; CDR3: CASTPRTGAGEQFF
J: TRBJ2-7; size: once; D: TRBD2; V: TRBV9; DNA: TGTGCCAGCAGCGTATATAGCGGGGGGGACGAGCAGTACTTC; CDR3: CASSVYSGGDEQYF
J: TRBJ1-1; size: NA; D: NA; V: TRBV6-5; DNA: TGTGCCAGCAGCCCGGGACTCCTCCCAGGGCGGGCTTTCTTT; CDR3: CASSPGLLPGRAFF
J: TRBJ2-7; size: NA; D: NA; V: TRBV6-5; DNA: TGTGCCAGCAGTACCGGGACCCCAATCTCCTACGAGCAGTACTTC; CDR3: CASSTGTPISYEQYF
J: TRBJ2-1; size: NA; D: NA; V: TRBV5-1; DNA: TGCGCCAGCAGCCAAGGGACGTACGGCGATGAGCAGTTCTTC; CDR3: CASSQGTYGDEQFF
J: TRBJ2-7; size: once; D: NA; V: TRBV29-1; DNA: TGCAGCGGCGGGGAAAACTACGAGCAGTACTTC; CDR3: CSGGENYEQYF
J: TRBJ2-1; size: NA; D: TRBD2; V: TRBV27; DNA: TGTGCCAGCAGCACCATAGCGGGAGGCTCCTACAATGAGCAGTTCTTC; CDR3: CASSTIAGGSYNEQFF
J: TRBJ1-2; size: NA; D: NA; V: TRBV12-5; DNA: TGTGCTAGTACGTCAGGGACACCCTATGGCTACACCTTC; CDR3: CASTSGTPYGYTF
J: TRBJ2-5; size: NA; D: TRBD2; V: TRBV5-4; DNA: TGTGCCAGCAGCCCACTAGCGGCTCAAGAGACCCAGTACTTC; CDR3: CASSPLAAQETQYF
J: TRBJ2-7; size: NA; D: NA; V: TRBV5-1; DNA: TGCGCCAGCAGCCAAACTACCGGGACTCTCACCTACGAGCAGTACTTC; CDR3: CASSQTTGTLTYEQYF
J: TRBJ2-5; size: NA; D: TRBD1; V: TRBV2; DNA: TGTGCCAGCAGAGGACAGGTCCAAGAGACCCAGTACTTC; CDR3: CASRGQVQETQYF
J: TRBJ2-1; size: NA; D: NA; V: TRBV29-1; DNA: TGCAGCGTGGGAAGGGTCCCCTACAATGAGCAGTTCTTC; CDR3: CSVGRVPYNEQFF
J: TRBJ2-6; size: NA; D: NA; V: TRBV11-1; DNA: TGTGCCAGCAGCTTTCCGGCCTCTGGGGCCAACGTCCTGACTTTC; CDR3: CASSFPASGANVLTF
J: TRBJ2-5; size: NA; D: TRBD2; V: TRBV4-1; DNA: TGCGCCAGCAGCCAATTGGAAATAGCGGGAGTAGAGACCCAGTACTTC; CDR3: CASSQLEIAGVETQYF
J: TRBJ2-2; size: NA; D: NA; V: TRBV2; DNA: TGTGCCAGGGGGGGCATGGGCACCGGGGAGCTGTTTTTT; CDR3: CARGGMGTGELFF
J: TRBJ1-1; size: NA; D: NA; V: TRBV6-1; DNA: TGTGCCAGCAATTCAGGGTTAGGAGCTTTCTTT; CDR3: CASNSGLGAFF
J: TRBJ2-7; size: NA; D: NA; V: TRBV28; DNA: TGTGCCAGCAGTTTAAAAGTTGCCGAGCAGTACTTC; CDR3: CASSLKVAEQYF
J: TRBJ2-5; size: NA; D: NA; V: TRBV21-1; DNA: TGTGCCAGCAGCGAGAAGACTAGCGGGAGGGCCTGGTCACGGCCAAAGGAGGAGACCCAGTACTTC; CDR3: CASSEKTSGRAWSRPKEETQYF
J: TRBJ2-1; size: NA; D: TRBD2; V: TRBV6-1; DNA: TGTGCCAGCAGGCCCGGGACTAGAATTTGGTGGATGCAGTTCTTC; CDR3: CASRPGTRIWWMQFF
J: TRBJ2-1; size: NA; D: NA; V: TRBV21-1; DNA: TGTGCCAGCAGGATCCGAATGCTACACCATTCCGACAATGAGCAGTTCTTC; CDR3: CASRIRMLHHSDNEQFF